The 29 T cell receptor beta chains listed next were all sequenced from one sample in a study of HIV-infected patients and healthy controls. TCRdb reprocessed the 5' RACE reads via MiXCR and lists one record per CDR3 protein. The profile shows around 58,000 distinct CDR3 sequences, approximately 21% of them singletons. Sequencing input: CD4+ T cells from blood. These receptors were taken from a human donor in good health.

The chain carries TRBV27 and TRBJ1-1, with 11 bases matching TRBD1. The CDR3 spans 17 residues. Trimming took 1 base from V and 1 from J; bases not matched to a gene: 5. Germline V lookup: CDR1 MNHEY, CDR2 SMNVEV (reference sequence). The CDR3 spells CASSLYGQGAGNTEAFF. DNA for the CDR3: TGTGCCAGCAGTTTATATGGACAGGGGGCAGGGAACACTGAAGCTTTCTTT.

The rearrangement joins TRBV19 to TRBJ1-3; a weak D match, TRBD1 (5 bases). The CDR3 totals 15 residues. Germline V gives CDR1 LNHDA, CDR2 SQIVND (reference sequence). V gave up 7 bases and J gave up 3 bases, with 16 bases separating them. The CDR3 loop is CASKGGEVLGNTIYF. The CDR3, as DNA: TGTGCCAGTAAAGGAGGGGAAGTCCTTGGAAACACCATATATTTT.

The chain couples TRBV4-1 to TRBJ2-6; the D is unclear. The CDR3 covers 18 residues. Trimming removed 0 bases at V and 0 bases at J, with 12 bases between. Germline values: CDR1 MGHRA, CDR2 YSYEKL. Here the CDR3 reads CASSQEGFSGSGANVLTF. The CDR3 DNA reads TGCGCCAGCAGCCAAGAGGGGTTCTCCGGCTCTGGGGCCAACGTCCTGACTTTC.

J is TRBJ1-2 and V is TRBV5-1, with D maybe TRBD1 (5 bases). CDR1 is SGHRS, CDR2 YFSETQ, per germline. This CDR3 is built from 14 residues. V gave up 4 bases and J gave up 3 bases, with 13 bases separating them. The CDR3 here is CASSPQGADYGYTF. Written as DNA, the CDR3 is TGCGCCAGCAGCCCGCAGGGAGCTGACTATGGCTACACCTTC. Using reference TRBV5-1 and TRBJ1-2 for the parts outside the CDR3, the full variable domain is KAGVTQTPRYLIKTRGQQVTLSCSPISGHRSVSWYQQTPGQGLQFLFEYFSETQRNKGNFPGRFSGRQFSNSRSEMNVSTLELGDSALYLCASSPQGADYGYTFGSGTRLTVV.

The V and J genes are TRBV20-1 and TRBJ2-3; D possibly corresponds to TRBD2 (5 bases). The V gene lost 4 bases and the J gene lost 1 base, with 15 bases spanning the gap. CDR1 is DFQATT, CDR2 SNEGSKA, per germline (reference sequence). CDR3 length: 15 residues. The CDR3 loop reads CSATPMAGRTDTQYF. The CDR3 coding sequence is TGCAGTGCTACGCCTATGGCGGGCCGCACAGATACGCAGTATTTT.

The chain combines TRBV4-1 with TRBJ2-2; TRBD1 or TRBD2 may be the D gene (5 bases each). Per the germline V gene, CDR1 is MGHRA and CDR2 is YSYEKL. V was cut by 4 bases and J by 3 bases, with 15 bases left in between. The length of the CDR3 is 16 residues. The CDR3 DNA follows: TGCGCCAGCAGCCCCTTGAGGGGAAGGGACACCGGGGAGCTGTTTTTT. Translating gives CASSPLRGRDTGELFF.

In this sample, this clonotype turned up many times. The chain joins TRBV4-2 to TRBJ1-2; TRBD1 aligns across 8 bases. V lost 0 bases to trimming and J lost 4 bases; unmatched junction nucleotides: 4. The germline gives CDR1 LGHNA, CDR2 YNFKEQ. This CDR3 contains 15 residues. CDR3 amino acids: CASSQDQQGVYGYTF. The CDR3 coding sequence is TGTGCCAGCAGCCAAGATCAACAGGGGGTCTATGGCTACACCTTC.

This clonotype is a singleton in its sample. The gene calls are TRBV11-2 and TRBJ2-3; D gene unclear. Germline values: CDR1 SGHAT, CDR2 FQNNGV. The CDR3 extends over 15 amino acids. Trimming stripped 3 bases from V and 2 bases from J, with 12 bases between. The chain's CDR3 is CASSFRSGSTDTQYF. The CDR3 bases are TGTGCCAGCAGCTTTAGGTCCGGGTCCACAGATACGCAGTATTTT.

This clonotype was detected a few times. This CDR3 reads CASSLIDRATEAFF. The DNA of the CDR3 is TGTGCCAGCAGCTTAATCGACAGGGCCACTGAAGCTTTCTTT. The V gene is TRBV7-8, the J gene TRBJ1-1; 7 positions match TRBD1. The V segment lost 2 bases and the J segment 4 bases; nucleotides outside the gene matches: 4. This CDR3 region has 14 residues. In germline, CDR1 is SGHVS, CDR2 FQNEAQ.

The chain recombines TRBV20-1 with TRBJ2-1, with 10 positions matching TRBD2. The V segment lost 3 bases and the J segment 1 base; nucleotides outside the gene matches: 15. The CDR3 runs 19 residues. Germline-derived CDR1 and CDR2 are DFQATT and SNEGSKA (reference sequence). The chain's CDR3 is CSASPSEKRGGSSYNEQFF. CDR3 coding DNA: TGCAGTGCTAGTCCCTCCGAGAAGCGGGGGGGGAGTTCCTACAATGAGCAGTTCTTC.

V is TRBV12-3 or TRBV12-4 and J is TRBJ1-5; D is unresolved. V was clipped by 7 bases and J by 1 base, with 11 bases between them. This CDR3 has 14 amino acids. Here the CDR3 reads CASTPSRSNQPQHF. The CDR3 DNA reads TGTGCCAGCACCCCCAGTAGGAGCAATCAGCCCCAGCATTTT.

This clonotype has just a few counts. The chain combines TRBV29-1 with TRBJ2-2; no clear D. Trimming removed 7 bases from V and 7 bases from J, with 16 bases in between. The CDR3 has 13 residues. The germline gives CDR1 SQVTM, CDR2 ANQGSEA. The CDR3 DNA follows: TGCAGCGCCCAGAAGGGCCAGATCGGGGAGCTGTTTTTT. Protein sequence: CSAQKGQIGELFF.

This clonotype was observed many times. The chain joins TRBV5-6 to TRBJ2-1; D might be TRBD2 (5 bases). The V gene's germline CDR1 is SGHDT and CDR2 YYEEEE. The CDR3 is made up of 17 amino acids. V was cut by 1 base and J by 4 bases, with 18 bases left in between. The CDR3 region is CASSLTSGLYSYNEQFF. In DNA, the CDR3 is TGTGCCAGCAGCTTGACATCTGGACTCTACTCTTACAATGAGCAGTTCTTC.

This clonotype was seen repeatedly, ten times or more. This rearrangement joins TRBV7-2 to TRBJ1-4; TRBD1 might be the D (5 bases). Germline-derived CDR1 and CDR2 are SGHTA and FQGNSA. Deletions cut 5 bases from V and 0 bases from J, with 10 bases between. This CDR3 spans 15 amino acids. The CDR3 protein is CASSQTGPTNEKLFF. Here the CDR3 DNA reads TGTGCCAGCAGCCAGACGGGGCCAACTAATGAAAAACTGTTTTTT. The variable domain in full, completed from reference TRBV7-2 and TRBJ1-4, reads GAGVSQSPSNKVTEKGKDVELRCDPISGHTALYWYRQSLGQGLEFLIYFQGNSAPDKSGLPSDRFSAERTGGSVSTLTIQRTQQEDSAVYLCASSQTGPTNEKLFFGSGTQLSVL.

In this sample, this clonotype turned up a few times. V usage is TRBV20-1 and J usage is TRBJ1-2; TRBD1 aligns across 8 bases. Per germline, CDR1 DFQATT and CDR2 SNEGSKA (reference sequence). The CDR3 has 15 residues. Trimming at V came to 2 bases and at J to 5 bases, leaving 10 bases not matched to a gene. DNA of the CDR3: TGCAGTGCTAGACCTGGACAGGGCCGGGAATATGGCTACACCTTC. This translates into CSARPGQGREYGYTF.

V gene TRBV23-1 combines with J gene TRBJ2-1; no firm D call. TRBV23-1 is assigned to the ORF class and has an uncertain function. V dropped 8 bases and J dropped 3 bases, with 20 bases sitting between them. The CDR3 contains 16 residues. CDR3 residues: CASGNGERNSYNEQFF. CDR3 DNA: TGCGCCAGCGGTAATGGAGAGCGAAACAGCTACAATGAGCAGTTCTTC.

The rearrangement joins TRBV10-3 to TRBJ2-7; possibly TRBD1 for D (5 bases). CDR3 length equals 13 residues. The ends were cut back, 6 bases at V and 1 base at J, with 10 bases in the middle. The germline V gene has CDR1 ENHRY and CDR2 SYGVKD. In DNA, the CDR3 is TGTGCCATCAGGATGGACACGTCCTACGAGCAGTACTTC. Translating it yields CAIRMDTSYEQYF.

The chain uses TRBV12-3 or TRBV12-4 and TRBJ2-1; 10 bases fit TRBD2. The CDR3 runs 15 residues. With V trimmed by 5 bases and J by 7 bases, 8 bases remained unmatched. The CDR3 region has the DNA TGTGCCAGCAGTGGCTATAGCGGGAGGTCAAATGAGCAGTTCTTC. Translating it yields CASSGYSGRSNEQFF.

The rearrangement joins TRBV12-3 or TRBV12-4 to TRBJ1-5; D not resolved. This CDR3 has 13 residues. The V and J ends lost 6 bases and 5 bases respectively, with 11 bases between them. CDR3 DNA sequence: TGTGCCAGCAGCTCGACGACGGATCAGCCCCAGCATTTT. Translating it yields CASSSTTDQPQHF.

This sequence joins TRBV6-2 or TRBV6-3 and TRBJ1-1; 10 bases match TRBD1. V lost 2 bases, J lost 6 bases, and 12 bases stayed unmatched. In germline, CDR1 is MNHEY, CDR2 SVGEGT. CDR3 length equals 17 residues. The CDR3 coding sequence is TGTGCCAGCAGTTACCGCCGGGACAGGGGAAGGGCGCCTGAAGCTTTCTTT. Protein: CASSYRRDRGRAPEAFF.

For the CDR3, the DNA is TGTGCCAGCAGTGAACCACACTGGGGGGCCACTGAAGCTTTCTTT. It is translated as CASSEPHWGATEAFF. The chain carries TRBV25-1 and TRBJ1-1; a possible D gene is TRBD1 (6 bases). The CDR3 length is 15 residues. The germline V gene encodes CDR1 MGHDK and CDR2 SYGVNS. Trimming pared 2 bases from V and 4 bases from J, leaving 14 bases between.

The chain couples TRBV5-5 to TRBJ1-1; unclear D gene. V lost 2 bases, J lost 2 bases, and 7 bases lay in between. This CDR3 is built from 13 residues. Germline-derived CDR1 and CDR2 are SGHKS and YYEKEE (reference sequence). In DNA form, the CDR3 reads TGTGCCAGCAGCTTTTCAGATAACACTGAAGCTTTCTTT. Its translation: CASSFSDNTEAFF.

This clonotype was recorded a few times. This chain connects TRBV20-1 to TRBJ1-5; 10 bases are a match to TRBD1. Germline V gene data show CDR1 as DFQATT and CDR2 as SNEGSKA (reference sequence). The CDR3 has 14 amino acids. Trimming removed 6 bases from V and 2 bases from J; junction bases left unmatched: 4. Here the CDR3 reads CSAWTGGGNQPQHF. DNA for the CDR3: TGCAGTGCCTGGACAGGGGGAGGCAATCAGCCCCAGCATTTT.

In its sample, this clonotype was seen a few times. The rearrangement uses TRBV5-1 and TRBJ2-5; 12 bases fit TRBD2. The germline gives CDR1 SGHRS, CDR2 YFSETQ. The CDR3 has 17 residues. Trimming removed 3 bases from V and 5 bases from J; junction bases left unmatched: 11. In DNA, the CDR3 is TGCGCCAGCAGCTCTGGGGCTAGAGGGACTAGCGGGGAGACCCAGTACTTC. Translated: CASSSGARGTSGETQYF. Based on the CDR3 plus reference TRBV5-1 and TRBJ2-5, the full variable domain is KAGVTQTPRYLIKTRGQQVTLSCSPISGHRSVSWYQQTPGQGLQFLFEYFSETQRNKGNFPGRFSGRQFSNSRSEMNVSTLELGDSALYLCASSSGARGTSGETQYFGPGTRLLVL.

Of note for this clonotype: A junction boundary mismatches the germline segment, possibly from a read error. V usage is TRBV20-1 and J usage is TRBJ2-7; D gene ambiguous. This CDR3 is 12 amino acids long. Per the germline V gene, CDR1 is DFQATT and CDR2 is SNEGSKA (reference sequence). This CDR3 reads CSARDGAYEQYF. The CDR3 DNA follows: TGCAGTGCTCGAGACGGTGCCTACGAGCAGTACTTC.

This clonotype was seen a few times. The chain has TRBV5-1 and TRBJ2-6; no clear D. This CDR3 spans 15 amino acids. Between the trimmed V and J ends, which lost 6 bases and 0 bases, there was a span of 10 bases. The germline CDR1 and CDR2 sequences are SGHRS and YFSETQ. The CDR3 nucleotides are TGCGCCAGCACGGCGGCTGTCTCTGGGGCCAACGTCCTGACTTTC. This encodes CASTAAVSGANVLTF. Variable domain in full (rest from reference TRBV5-1 and TRBJ2-6): KAGVTQTPRYLIKTRGQQVTLSCSPISGHRSVSWYQQTPGQGLQFLFEYFSETQRNKGNFPGRFSGRQFSNSRSEMNVSTLELGDSALYLCASTAAVSGANVLTFGAGSRLTVL.

This clonotype appeared many times. The genes are TRBV12-3 or TRBV12-4 and TRBJ1-4, with D possibly TRBD1 on 6 matching bases. V gave up 5 bases and J gave up 5 bases, with 15 bases separating them. The CDR3 consists of 15 residues. In DNA form, the CDR3 reads TGTGCCAGCAGTATTCCAGGGGACGGGAATGAAAAACTGTTTTTT. Its translation: CASSIPGDGNEKLFF.

This clonotype was detected many times. The V call is TRBV28, the J call TRBJ1-6; TRBD1 agrees at 10 bases. The CDR3 has 15 amino acids. Germline V gene data show CDR1 as MDHEN and CDR2 as SYDVKM. The J segment lost 9 bases and the V segment lost 5 bases, leaving 7 bases of the junction unmatched. The CDR3 protein is CASSPGTGVTSPLHF. CDR3 coding DNA: TGTGCCAGCAGTCCGGGGACAGGGGTTACTTCACCCCTCCACTTT.

V usage is TRBV6-5 and J usage is TRBJ2-6; perhaps D is TRBD1 or TRBD2 (5 bases each). The CDR3 has 12 amino acids. Germline CDR1 reads MNHEY; CDR2 reads SVGAGI. The V end was cut by 6 bases, the J end by 16 bases, with 16 bases between. The CDR3 sequence: CASSQGGGKLTF. The CDR3 bases are TGTGCCAGCAGCCAAGGTGGGGGAAAACTGACTTTC.